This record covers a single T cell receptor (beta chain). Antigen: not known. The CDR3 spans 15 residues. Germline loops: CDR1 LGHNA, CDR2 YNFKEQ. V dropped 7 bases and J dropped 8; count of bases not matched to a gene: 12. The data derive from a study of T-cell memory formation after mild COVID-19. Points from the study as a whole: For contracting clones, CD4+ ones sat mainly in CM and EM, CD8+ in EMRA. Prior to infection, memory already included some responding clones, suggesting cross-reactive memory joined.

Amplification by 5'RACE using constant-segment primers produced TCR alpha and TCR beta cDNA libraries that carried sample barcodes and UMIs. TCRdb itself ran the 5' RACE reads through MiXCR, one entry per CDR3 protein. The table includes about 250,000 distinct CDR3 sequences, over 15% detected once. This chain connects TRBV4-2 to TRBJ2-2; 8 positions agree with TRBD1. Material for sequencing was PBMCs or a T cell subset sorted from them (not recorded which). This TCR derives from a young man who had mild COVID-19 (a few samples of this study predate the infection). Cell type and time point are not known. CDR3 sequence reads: CASNHGQGPPGELFF. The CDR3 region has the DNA TGTGCCAGCAATCATGGACAGGGCCCCCCGGGGGAGCTGTTTTTT.